The 30 T cell receptor beta chains listed next were all sequenced from one sample in a study of CD8 T cells in ankylosing spondylitis. Using its own MiXCR run on the 5' RACE reads, TCRdb lists one record per CDR3 protein. The data contain 290,000 or so distinct CDR3 sequences, less than 25% of them seen just once; the ten biggest clones take up roughly 3.6%. Sequencing used blood, either unsorted or a sorted T cell fraction (not recorded which). The receptors shown here come from a female donor with ankylosing spondylitis or in good health (not recorded which).

In this sample, this clonotype turned up many times. The chain joins TRBV7-2 to TRBJ2-7; D is unresolved. The CDR3 is made up of 13 amino acids. Trimming removed 1 base at V and 3 bases at J, with 7 bases between. Germline loops: CDR1 SGHTA, CDR2 FQGNSA. Written as DNA, the CDR3 is TGTGCCAGCAGCTTAGATGGCTACTACGAGCAGTACTTC. Its protein product is CASSLDGYYEQYF.

The CDR3 is CASSHITGSYNEQFF. The DNA for the CDR3 is TGTGCCAGCAGCCACATAACGGGCTCCTACAATGAGCAGTTCTTC. The chain combines TRBV7-2 with TRBJ2-1; D is uncertain. V was clipped by 5 bases and J by 0 bases, with 11 bases between them. The length of the CDR3 is 15 residues. Germline CDR1 is SGHTA and CDR2 is FQGNSA.

In its sample, this clonotype was seen a few times. The chain has TRBV20-1 and TRBJ2-7; TRBD2 aligns across 8 bases. CDR1 is DFQATT and CDR2 is SNEGSKA in the germline V gene (reference sequence). The CDR3 is made up of 12 amino acids. V lost 6 bases, J lost 5 bases, and 6 bases stayed unmatched. The DNA for the CDR3 is TGCAGTGCGAGCGGGAGAGCCAACGAGCAGTACTTC. It encodes CSASGRANEQYF.

A few counts support this clonotype. This chain connects TRBV4-3 to TRBJ2-1; 7 bases match TRBD1. CDR1 LGHNA and CDR2 YSLEER come from the germline V gene. V shed 1 base and J 7 bases; nucleotides not matched to a gene: 7. CDR3 size: 15 residues. For the CDR3, the DNA is TGCGCCAGCAGCCAAGGGGCCCGCAGGGGGAATGAGCAGTTCTTC. The encoded protein is CASSQGARRGNEQFF.

This clonotype was seen many times. The V call is TRBV11-2, the J call TRBJ1-2; TRBD1 matches at 10 bases. Germline V gene sequence: CDR1 SGHAT, CDR2 FQNNGV. The CDR3 is made up of 14 amino acids. V was clipped by 4 bases and J by 4 bases; unmatched bases: 3. CDR3 region: CASSWDRGFYGYTF. As DNA, the CDR3 is TGTGCCAGCAGCTGGGACAGGGGATTCTATGGCTACACCTTC.

V gene TRBV20-1 combines with J gene TRBJ2-3; TRBD2 matches 8 bases. CDR1 is DFQATT, CDR2 SNEGSKA, per germline (reference sequence). The V segment lost 1 base and the J segment 1 base; nucleotides outside the gene matches: 1. The CDR3 has 14 residues. The DNA for the CDR3 is TGCAGTGCTAGAGTGACTAGCGGCACAGATACGCAGTATTTT. It translates to CSARVTSGTDTQYF.

This clonotype was seen more than once but under ten times. This chain uses TRBV29-1 with TRBJ2-3; 7 positions match TRBD2. The germline V gene has CDR1 SQVTM and CDR2 ANQGSEA. With 3 bases clipped from V and 2 bases from J, the junction kept 2 bases outside the gene matches. This CDR3 is 13 amino acids long. The chain's CDR3 is CSVEGGFTDTQYF. Written as DNA, the CDR3 is TGCAGCGTTGAGGGGGGGTTCACAGATACGCAGTATTTT.

This clonotype was recorded a few times. V usage is TRBV10-3 and J usage is TRBJ2-1, with TRBD1 identical over 8 bases. Germline CDR1 ENHRY, CDR2 SYGVKD. After removal of 8 bases from V and 2 bases from J, the junction contained 8 bases not matched to a gene. The CDR3 totals 15 residues. In DNA, the CDR3 is TGTGCCATCTCCCAGGGGGCAGTGACCTACAATGAGCAGTTCTTC. Translated, it gives CAISQGAVTYNEQFF.

The chain combines TRBV20-1 with TRBJ2-1; 10 nucleotides agree with TRBD2. The V segment lost 8 bases and the J segment 4 bases; nucleotides outside the gene matches: 11. Germline values: CDR1 DFQATT, CDR2 SNEGSKA (reference sequence). The CDR3 runs 15 residues. CDR3 coding DNA: TGCAGTCCCAGCTCTAGCGGGAGTTTATACAATGAGCAGTTCTTC. Translating gives CSPSSSGSLYNEQFF.

This rearrangement joins TRBV20-1 to TRBJ2-3; D is unresolved. Germline V lookup: CDR1 DFQATT, CDR2 SNEGSKA (reference sequence). V was cut by 6 bases and J by 1 base, with 14 bases left in between. The CDR3 consists of 14 residues. The CDR3 is CSASTGAGTDTQYF. CDR3 DNA sequence: TGCAGTGCGTCCACGGGCGCGGGCACAGATACGCAGTATTTT.

In this sample, this clonotype turned up a few times. The chain joins TRBV12-3 or TRBV12-4 to TRBJ2-7; D not certain. CDR3 size: 14 residues. V was cut by 3 bases and J by 0 bases, with 9 bases left in between. CDR3 nucleotide sequence: TGTGCCAGCAGTTTTATGGCAGCCTCCTACGAGCAGTACTTC. Its translation is CASSFMAASYEQYF.

The V call is TRBV19, the J call TRBJ2-3, with 7 bases lining up with TRBD2. The V gene's germline CDR1 is LNHDA and CDR2 SQIVND (reference sequence). The CDR3 is 13 amino acids. The CDR3 nucleotides are TGTGCGACGTCTAGCGGCAGCACAGATACGCAGTATTTT. It is translated as CATSSGSTDTQYF.

The chain couples TRBV20-1 to TRBJ2-5; no reliable D call. V lost 2 bases, J lost 5 bases, and 9 bases lay in between. This CDR3 has 12 amino acids. Germline V lookup: CDR1 DFQATT, CDR2 SNEGSKA (reference sequence). In DNA, the CDR3 is TGCAGTGCTAGAATCCAAAGGGAGACCCAGTACTTC. Amino acids: CSARIQRETQYF.

The chain is built from TRBV11-2 and TRBJ2-3; a possible D gene is TRBD2 (5 bases). Trimming took off 5 bases at V and 4 bases at J, with 13 bases between the two ends. There are 14 residues in the CDR3. The germline V gene encodes CDR1 SGHAT and CDR2 FQNNGV. The CDR3 protein is CASSPGLLPDTQYF. The CDR3 nucleotides read TGTGCCAGCAGCCCTGGACTTTTACCAGATACGCAGTATTTT.

This clonotype was counted between two and nine times. The chain carries TRBV20-1 and TRBJ2-7; D not resolved. CDR3 length equals 14 residues. The V and J ends lost 6 bases and 6 bases respectively, with 21 bases between them. Germline V gene lookup returns CDR1 DFQATT and CDR2 SNEGSKA (reference sequence). This CDR3 is CSAEVQRRWSEQYF. Written as DNA, the CDR3 is TGCAGTGCGGAAGTCCAGAGAAGGTGGTCCGAGCAGTACTTC.

This sequence joins TRBV28 and TRBJ1-5; TRBD1 is a possible D gene (6 bases). Germline CDR1 and CDR2: MDHEN and SYDVKM. V dropped 1 base and J dropped 5 bases, with 9 bases sitting between them. The CDR3 spans 14 residues. CDR3 sequence (DNA): TGTGCCAGCAGTTTATCGGGGGCGGATCAGCCCCAGCATTTT. Amino acids: CASSLSGADQPQHF.

This chain joins TRBV19 and TRBJ2-3; D is undetermined. The germline V gene encodes CDR1 LNHDA and CDR2 SQIVND (reference sequence). The CDR3 has 13 amino acids. V dropped 3 bases and J dropped 4 bases, with 8 bases sitting between them. As DNA, the CDR3 is TGTGCCAGTAGTATTGGTGAACCAGATACGCAGTATTTT. Residues: CASSIGEPDTQYF.

This clonotype was counted only a few times. The chain joins TRBV20-1 to TRBJ2-4, with no clear D. Trimming took off 0 bases at V and 3 bases at J, with 18 bases between the two ends. Germline V gives CDR1 DFQATT, CDR2 SNEGSKA (reference sequence). CDR3 length: 17 residues. As DNA, the CDR3 is TGCAGTGCTAGAGACCCCGCCTTCGTTCGTAACAAAAACATTCAGTACTTC. Its protein product is CSARDPAFVRNKNIQYF.

This clonotype was found a few times. The rearrangement links TRBV6-5 to TRBJ1-6, with D possibly being TRBD1 (5 bases). The CDR3 extends over 16 amino acids. V lost 0 bases to trimming and J lost 7 bases, with 13 bases between them. CDR1 is MNHEY, CDR2 SVGAGI, per germline. The CDR3 DNA reads TGTGCCAGCAGTTACTCGACCGGGGCCGGGAATTCACCCCTCCACTTT. Translation gives CASSYSTGAGNSPLHF.

This clonotype was detected only a few times. The chain is built from TRBV6-2 or TRBV6-3 and TRBJ1-3; the D is unclear. Germline assignment: CDR1 MNHEY and CDR2 SVGEGT. Trimming took off 5 bases at V and 0 bases at J, with 8 bases between the two ends. The CDR3 covers 14 residues. The DNA for the CDR3 is TGTGCCAGCAGTCCTACGCGCTCTGGAAACACCATATATTTT. Translating gives CASSPTRSGNTIYF.

This clonotype has more than one count but fewer than ten. The chain recombines TRBV10-3 with TRBJ2-3, with D tentatively TRBD1 or TRBD2 (5 bases each). The CDR3 runs 13 residues. In germline, CDR1 is ENHRY, CDR2 SYGVKD. With 6 bases removed from V and 11 bases from J, the gap between germline ends came to 18 bases. The CDR3: CAISPAREGEQYF. In DNA, the CDR3 is TGTGCCATCAGCCCAGCCCGGGAAGGGGAGCAGTATTTT.

J is TRBJ2-3 and V is TRBV4-3, with 12 bases matching TRBD2. The CDR3 extends over 19 amino acids. V trimming: 3 bases; J trimming: 2 bases; junction bases outside the gene matches: 12. The germline V gene encodes CDR1 LGHNA and CDR2 YSLEER. The CDR3 loop is CASSQHALLAGGPTDTQYF. The CDR3 region has the DNA TGCGCCAGCAGCCAGCATGCGCTACTAGCGGGAGGCCCCACAGATACGCAGTATTTT.

Ten or more counts support this clonotype. The V and J genes are TRBV12-3 or TRBV12-4 and TRBJ2-7; 8 nucleotides agree with TRBD2. J gave up 5 bases and V 6 bases, and 6 bases lay outside the gene matches. This CDR3 has 13 amino acids. This chain's CDR3 is CASSRAGENEQYF. CDR3 sequence (DNA): TGTGCCAGCAGCCGAGCGGGAGAGAACGAGCAGTACTTC.

The genes are TRBV7-2 and TRBJ1-3; unclear D gene. CDR1 and CDR2 from the germline V gene are SGHTA and FQGNSA. With 1 base removed from V and 9 bases from J, the gap between germline ends came to 4 bases. This CDR3 is built from 11 residues. CDR3 in amino acids: CASSLGGTIYF. CDR3 nucleotides: TGTGCCAGCAGCTTAGGAGGCACCATATATTTT.

This clonotype came up a few times. This chain uses TRBV25-1 with TRBJ1-2; D may be TRBD1 (6 bases). CDR3 size: 11 residues. Germline assignment: CDR1 MGHDK and CDR2 SYGVNS. Trimming took 4 bases from V and 8 from J, leaving 8 bases between them. Here the CDR3 DNA reads TGTGCCAGCAGTGTGGGACAAGGCTACACCTTC. Its translation: CASSVGQGYTF.

The chain is built from TRBV5-1 and TRBJ2-3; a weak D match, TRBD1 (6 bases). The CDR3 contains 13 residues. Between the trimmed V and J ends, which lost 7 bases and 2 bases, there was a span of 11 bases. Per germline, CDR1 SGHRS and CDR2 YFSETQ. Here the CDR3 reads CASYRVPTDTQYF. The CDR3 region has the DNA TGCGCCAGCTACAGGGTTCCCACAGATACGCAGTATTTT.

This chain connects TRBV12-3 or TRBV12-4 to TRBJ1-5, with D perhaps matching TRBD1 (5 bases). CDR3 length equals 15 residues. V dropped 3 bases and J dropped 3 bases, with 12 bases sitting between them. The CDR3 sequence: CASSLRRGVNQPQHF. CDR3 bases: TGTGCCAGCAGTTTGAGGAGGGGAGTCAATCAGCCCCAGCATTTT.

This clonotype came up a few times. The chain employs TRBV4-3 and TRBJ2-3; 14 nucleotides match TRBD2. CDR1 is LGHNA, CDR2 YSLEER, per germline. Germline trimming cut 5 bases from V and 7 bases from J; bases unmatched to any gene: 5. The length of the CDR3 is 15 residues. CDR3 DNA: TGCGCCAGCAGCGAGGGACTAGCGGGAGTGAATACGCAGTATTTT. Translated, it gives CASSEGLAGVNTQYF.

This clonotype has ten or more counts. V and J are TRBV29-1 and TRBJ1-1, with D maybe TRBD1 (5 bases). The V gene's germline CDR1 is SQVTM and CDR2 ANQGSEA. The CDR3 loop spans 15 amino acids. The V end lost 8 bases, the J end lost 5 bases, and 24 bases lay between the germline ends. The CDR3 is CSSGRWVTGGTEAFF. CDR3 DNA: TGCAGCTCGGGACGTTGGGTTACCGGCGGGACTGAAGCTTTCTTT.

The chain couples TRBV20-1 to TRBJ1-2; D remains ambiguous. The CDR3 covers 15 residues. CDR1 is DFQATT and CDR2 is SNEGSKA in the germline V gene (reference sequence). V lost 5 bases and J 1 base, leaving 17 bases between the germline ends. The CDR3 sequence is CSAEVVQTLNYGYTF. As DNA, the CDR3 is TGCAGTGCTGAGGTCGTTCAGACCCTTAACTATGGCTACACCTTC.